The rows below give T cell receptor beta chains drawn from one sample of a study of molecular identifiers for immune sequencing clone quantification. MiXCR was run by TCRdb on the PCR reads, yielding one entry per CDR3 protein. The sample lists approximately 60,000 distinct CDR3 sequences, about a fifth seen once, with more than 1.4% in the top ten. Material: naive CD8+ T cells from blood, with Jurkat cell RNA spiked in. These receptors were obtained from a human donor in good health. Some libraries in this study had Jurkat cell RNA spiked in. CDR3s include the opening cysteine and the closing phenylalanine or tryptophan. D genes are given only for firm matches. Expanded clones get a size class; other rows say once, few or many, or leave the size out.

D gene: TRBD1; J gene: TRBJ2-3; clone size: few; V gene: TRBV6-2/TRBV6-3; CDR3 DNA: TGTGCCAGCAGTTACCCCACACGGGACAGGGAAATGACAGATACGCAGTATTTT; CDR3 protein: CASSYPTRDREMTDTQYF
D gene: -; J gene: TRBJ2-7; clone size: many; V gene: TRBV5-1; CDR3 DNA: TGCGCCAGCAGCTTGGTCGGCGTTAGCTCCTACGAGCAGTACTTC; CDR3 protein: CASSLVGVSSYEQYF
D gene: -; J gene: TRBJ1-5; clone size: many; V gene: TRBV21-1; CDR3 DNA: TGTGCCAGCAGACAGGGCAATCAGCCCCAGCATTTT; CDR3 protein: CASRQGNQPQHF
D gene: TRBD2; J gene: TRBJ2-3; clone size: many; V gene: TRBV20-1; CDR3 DNA: TGCAGTGCCTCAGGACTAGCGGGACGGTTAGATACGCAGTATTTT; CDR3 protein: CSASGLAGRLDTQYF
D gene: TRBD1; J gene: TRBJ2-1; clone size: many; V gene: TRBV20-1; CDR3 DNA: TGCAGTGCTAGAGATGGGGACAGATACAATGAGCAGTTCTTC; CDR3 protein: CSARDGDRYNEQFF
D gene: -; J gene: TRBJ2-2; clone size: -; V gene: TRBV12-3/TRBV12-4; CDR3 DNA: TGTGCCAGCAGTTTACAGGGTCCCGGGGAGCCGTTTTTT; CDR3 protein: CASSLQGPGEPFF
D gene: -; J gene: TRBJ2-7; clone size: many; V gene: TRBV7-2; CDR3 DNA: TGTGCCAGCAGCTTAGTGTCTAGCGTTGATGAGCAGTACTTC; CDR3 protein: CASSLVSSVDEQYF
D gene: -; J gene: TRBJ1-5; clone size: many; V gene: TRBV6-2/TRBV6-3; CDR3 DNA: TGTGCCAGCAGTTATTCTAGCAATCAGCCCCAGCATTTT; CDR3 protein: CASSYSSNQPQHF
D gene: -; J gene: TRBJ1-1; clone size: many; V gene: TRBV21-1; CDR3 DNA: TGTGCCAGCAGCAAAGCCGCGACGATGAACACTGAAGCTTTCTTT; CDR3 protein: CASSKAATMNTEAFF
D gene: TRBD2; J gene: TRBJ2-2; clone size: few; V gene: TRBV11-2; CDR3 DNA: TGTGCCAGCAGCCCCACCCAGCGGGAGGGCCAAACCAGGGAGCTGTTTTTT; CDR3 protein: CASSPTQREGQTRELFF
D gene: -; J gene: TRBJ1-1; clone size: few; V gene: TRBV12-3/TRBV12-4; CDR3 DNA: TGTGCCAGCCAGGGTGAAGCCCCTGAAGCTTCCTTT; CDR3 protein: CASQGEAPEASF
D gene: -; J gene: TRBJ1-1; clone size: many; V gene: TRBV5-5; CDR3 DNA: TGTGCCAGCAGCTTGTGGGACAAACTTAATGAAGCTTTCTTT; CDR3 protein: CASSLWDKLNEAFF
D gene: TRBD1; J gene: TRBJ1-5; clone size: many; V gene: TRBV10-3; CDR3 DNA: TGTGCCATAACCGACAGGGAGGGCAATCAGCCCCAGCATTTT; CDR3 protein: CAITDREGNQPQHF
D gene: TRBD2; J gene: TRBJ2-2; clone size: -; V gene: TRBV27; CDR3 DNA: TGTGCCGGCAGTCTAATGACTAGCGGGAAGGGGGCCACCGGGGAGCTGTTTTTT; CDR3 protein: CAGSLMTSGKGATGELFF
D gene: -; J gene: TRBJ1-1; clone size: many; V gene: TRBV7-6; CDR3 DNA: TGTGCCAGCAGCTTAGGAACAACGAACACTGAAGCTTTCTTT; CDR3 protein: CASSLGTTNTEAFF
D gene: -; J gene: TRBJ1-4; clone size: many; V gene: TRBV5-1; CDR3 DNA: TGCGCCAGCAGCTTGTCCAGGGCCCCTAATGAAAAACTGTTTTTT; CDR3 protein: CASSLSRAPNEKLFF